These T cell receptor beta chains were read from a single sample in a study of CD8+CD57+ T cells in acquired aplastic anemia. TCRdb analysed the reads with MiXCR anew, one entry per CDR3 protein. This sample yields approximately 95,000 distinct CDR3 sequences, of which about 63% are seen a single time; roughly two thirds belongs to the top ten. The material sequenced was sorted CD4+, CD8+, or CD8+CD57+ T cells (not recorded which) from PBMCs. The receptors derive from a human donor with aplastic anemia. CDR3s include the opening cysteine and the closing phenylalanine or tryptophan. Fields, in order: D gene, V gene, clone size, J gene, CDR3 DNA, CDR3 protein. D genes are given only for firm matches. Not every row has a clone size; where given, it reads once, few, many or a size class.

TRBD1	TRBV11-1	once	TRBJ2-5	TGTGCCAGCAGTTCCGGGACAGGGGGCGGGGAGACCCAGTACTTC	CASSSGTGGGETQYF
-	TRBV20-1	many	TRBJ2-2	TGCAGTGCTAGGGAAAGGGGACAAAACACCGGGGAGCTGTTTTTT	CSARERGQNTGELFF
TRBD1	TRBV10-2	few	TRBJ1-5	TGCGCCAGCACGGACAGGGAGATTTATCAGCCCCAGCATTTT	CASTDREIYQPQHF
-	TRBV20-1	few	TRBJ1-6	TGCAGTGCTAGAGATCGGGCTTTCGTAAGGACGGGTAATTCACCCCTCCACTTT	CSARDRAFVRTGNSPLHF
TRBD2	TRBV10-3	once	TRBJ2-1	TGTGCCATCAGTGGGACTAGCGGCTCCTACAATGAGCAGTTCTTC	CAISGTSGSYNEQFF
-	TRBV2	-	TRBJ1-4	TGTGCCAGCAGTGCAGGGATGCCTAATGAAAAACTGTTTTTT	CASSAGMPNEKLFF
TRBD2	TRBV24-1	-	TRBJ2-3	TGTGCCACCAGTGCGGGGGGAGGGCTCACAGATACGCAGTATTTT	CATSAGGGLTDTQYF
-	TRBV9	-	TRBJ1-6	TGTGCCAGCAGCGTAGGGGGGAATTCACCCCTCCACTTT	CASSVGGNSPLHF
-	TRBV19	-	TRBJ2-2	TGTGCCAGTAGTATCTCCCACAACACCGGGGAGCTGTTTTTT	CASSISHNTGELFF
-	TRBV2	-	TRBJ1-5	TGTGCCAGCAAAGAAGGGGTCAGTCTGGATTGGCCCCAGCATTTT	CASKEGVSLDWPQHF
TRBD1	TRBV20-1	-	TRBJ1-2	TGCAGTGCTAGAGATGGGTTGACAGGGGTCAACTATGGCTACACCTTC	CSARDGLTGVNYGYTF
TRBD2	TRBV24-1	-	TRBJ2-1	TGTGCCACCAGTGAACCGCGGGAGAGTGACAATGAGCAGTTCTTC	CATSEPRESDNEQFF
TRBD2	TRBV4-1	many	TRBJ2-5	TGCGCCAGCAGCCAACAGACTAGCGGGAGATTCCAAGAGACCCAGTACTTC	CASSQQTSGRFQETQYF
-	TRBV11-3	-	TRBJ1-1	TGTGCCAGCAGCCGGGACCCCCTCAAAGCTGAAGCTTTCTTT	CASSRDPLKAEAFF
-	TRBV7-3	-	TRBJ2-1	TGTGCCAGCAGCTTAGGTTTACTCGATGAGCAGTTCTTC	CASSLGLLDEQFF
TRBD1	TRBV9	-	TRBJ1-4	TGTGCCAGCAGCGTAGGGACAGGCCGGGGGTTGTTTTTT	CASSVGTGRGLFF
-	TRBV12-3/TRBV12-4	-	TRBJ1-2	TGTGCCAGCAGCACGACACAGGGTAGGAATGGCTACACCTTC	CASSTTQGRNGYTF
TRBD1	TRBV24-1	-	TRBJ2-3	TGTGCCACCCAGGACAGGGCATCTCCCACAGATACGCAGTATTTT	CATQDRASPTDTQYF
-	TRBV19	few	TRBJ2-1	TGTGCCAGTAGTATGACCGGGACAACAGACAATGAGCAGTTCTTC	CASSMTGTTDNEQFF
-	TRBV5-1	-	TRBJ2-7	TGCGCCAGCAGCTACCAGGGAACCTACGAGCAGTACTTC	CASSYQGTYEQYF
-	TRBV5-1	-	TRBJ1-3	TGCGCCAGCAGCTTGGAAGGGCAGGGGCGAAACACCATATATTTT	CASSLEGQGRNTIYF
-	TRBV2	-	TRBJ1-2	TGTGCCAGCAGTGAGGGGGACATCTATGGCTACACCTTC	CASSEGDIYGYTF
TRBD1	TRBV11-2	-	TRBJ2-7	TGTGCCAGTAGGTCGACAGGGGCCCTCTCCTACGAGCAGTACTTC	CASRSTGALSYEQYF
-	TRBV19	-	TRBJ1-2	TGTGCCAGTAGTATTGGGACATCGGGGCGGCCGACCTATGGCTACACCTTC	CASSIGTSGRPTYGYTF
-	TRBV27	-	TRBJ1-6	TGTGCCAGCAGTTTATGGAGCTCCTATAATTCACCCCTCCACTTT	CASSLWSSYNSPLHF
TRBD2	TRBV10-3	once	TRBJ2-7	TGTGCCATCACCGAGGCACCCCGGACTAGTCATCGGGTTTACGAGCAGTACTTC	CAITEAPRTSHRVYEQYF
TRBD1	TRBV5-4	once	TRBJ2-7	TGTGCCAGCAGCGTTAGGGGGCTCTACGAGCAGTACTTC	CASSVRGLYEQYF
TRBD1	TRBV7-6	few	TRBJ1-2	TGTGCCAGCGGGTCGACAGGGGGAAACGGCTACACCTTC	CASGSTGGNGYTF
-	TRBV19	-	TRBJ1-5	TGTGCCAGTAGTATGTTGGGTTGGAGCAATCAGCCCCAGCATTTT	CASSMLGWSNQPQHF
-	TRBV20-1	-	TRBJ1-2	TGCAGTGCTAGAGATCCGTCGGGGTTGGGTGGCTACACCTTC	CSARDPSGLGGYTF
-	TRBV2	-	TRBJ1-6	TGTGCCAGCAGCTTGGTGGATCGGTCGAATTCACCCCTCCACTTT	CASSLVDRSNSPLHF
TRBD2	TRBV4-2	medium-sized	TRBJ2-6	TGTGCCAGCAGCCAAGACGGGGGGGCTGGGGCCAACGTCCTGACTTTC	CASSQDGGAGANVLTF
TRBD2	TRBV2	few	TRBJ2-1	TGTGCCAGCAGGGAAACTAGCGGGAGCTACAATGAGCAGTTCTTC	CASRETSGSYNEQFF
-	TRBV2	-	TRBJ2-7	TGTGCCAGCAGTGAAGCGCCAACGCGGGGCCTGACACCCGGGTACGAGCAGTACTTC	CASSEAPTRGLTPGYEQYF
TRBD2	TRBV7-9	few	TRBJ2-5	TGTGCCAGCAGCGACGGACTAGCGGCCCGCCAAGAGACCCAGTACTTC	CASSDGLAARQETQYF
-	TRBV19	-	TRBJ1-1	TGTGCCAGTGGCCAGACAGTTCGGAACACTGAAGCTTTCTTT	CASGQTVRNTEAFF
-	TRBV10-3	few	TRBJ2-3	TGTGCCATCAGTCAGGGCACAGATACGCAGTATTTT	CAISQGTDTQYF
-	TRBV7-2	-	TRBJ1-6	TGTGCCAGCAGCTTAGCGGGAACGGACTTTTCACCCCTCCACTTT	CASSLAGTDFSPLHF
-	TRBV10-1	-	TRBJ2-3	TGTGCCAGCAAAGTATTTCGCACAGATACGCAGTATTTT	CASKVFRTDTQYF
TRBD1	TRBV12-3/TRBV12-4	-	TRBJ2-2	TGTGCCAGCAGACAGGGGTCCGGGGAGCTGTTTTTT	CASRQGSGELFF
TRBD2	TRBV5-6	-	TRBJ2-1	TGTGCCAGCGCTGTTGGGCTAGCGGGCTTTAGCGATGAGCAGTTCTTC	CASAVGLAGFSDEQFF
-	TRBV20-1	-	TRBJ1-6	TGCAGTGCTAGAGACCGGGACGCCTATAATTCACCCCTCCACTTT	CSARDRDAYNSPLHF
TRBD2	TRBV11-2	-	TRBJ2-3	TGTGCCAGCAGCCCGGGGGGAGGGGCCAGCACAGATACGCAGTATTTT	CASSPGGGASTDTQYF
-	TRBV29-1	-	TRBJ1-1	TGCAGCCTTAGCCGGGCCCTAGCCCGAAACACTGAAGCTTTCTTT	CSLSRALARNTEAFF
TRBD2	TRBV7-8	-	TRBJ2-7	TGTGCCAGCAGCTCGGGCGGGAGTGACTACGAGCAGTACTTC	CASSSGGSDYEQYF
TRBD1	TRBV24-1	once	TRBJ1-5	TGTGCCACCAGTTCGACAGGGGATAGCAATCAGCCCCAGCATTTT	CATSSTGDSNQPQHF
-	TRBV24-1	-	TRBJ1-5	TGTGCCACCAGTGATACGGTTGGCAATCAGCCCCAGCATTTT	CATSDTVGNQPQHF
-	TRBV24-1	few	TRBJ2-5	TGTGCCACCAGTGACCCAAGTTCTCATGAGACCCAGTACTTC	CATSDPSSHETQYF
TRBD2	TRBV20-1	-	TRBJ2-7	TGCAGTGCTCCCGACCCGGCGGGGGGGCAGTCCTACGAGCAGTACTTC	CSAPDPAGGQSYEQYF
TRBD2	TRBV6-1	-	TRBJ2-1	TGTGCCAGCAGTACGTTACTAGCGGGAACCGATGAGCAGTTCTTC	CASSTLLAGTDEQFF
-	TRBV2	-	TRBJ2-1	TGTGCCAGCAGCCCGCTAAGGCAGTTCTTC	CASSPLRQFF
-	TRBV7-9	-	TRBJ2-7	TGTGCCAGCAGCTTCTCCGCGGCGCAGTACTTC	CASSFSAAQYF